This T cell receptor beta chain was retrieved from a study of blood T cell repertoires in COVID-19. Overall study context: Sources were T cells, B-cell-depleted T cells, or PBMCs; the material itself was cDNA or gDNA.

The V gene end was trimmed by 5 bases and the J gene end by 8 bases; junction bases not matched to a gene: 8. The germline V gene has CDR1 MNHEY and CDR2 SMNVEV (reference sequence). This CDR3 region has 15 residues. Source study methods: Reference gene primers were amplified, and this amplification served to estimate nucleated cell counts. Assay used: immunoSEQ multiplex PCR; TCRdb lists only in-frame clones, some missing. Clone size and the V and J calls come from that table; the DNA yielded D and trimming. The sample records roughly 290,000 clones, approximately 85% being singletons. What the recovered Cohort 3 donors had was two negative PCRs, clearance, or symptom resolution.

This chain uses TRBV27 with TRBJ2-2, with TRBD2 matching 10 bases. The clonotype was recovered from a woman aged 25-40 years who had recovered from COVID-19. Sample: PBMCs or T cells enriched from blood (not recorded which). Written as DNA, the CDR3 is TGTGCCAGCAGTCCTCGACTAGCGGGCGGGGGGGAGCTGTTTTTT. Translation: CASSPRLAGGGELFF.